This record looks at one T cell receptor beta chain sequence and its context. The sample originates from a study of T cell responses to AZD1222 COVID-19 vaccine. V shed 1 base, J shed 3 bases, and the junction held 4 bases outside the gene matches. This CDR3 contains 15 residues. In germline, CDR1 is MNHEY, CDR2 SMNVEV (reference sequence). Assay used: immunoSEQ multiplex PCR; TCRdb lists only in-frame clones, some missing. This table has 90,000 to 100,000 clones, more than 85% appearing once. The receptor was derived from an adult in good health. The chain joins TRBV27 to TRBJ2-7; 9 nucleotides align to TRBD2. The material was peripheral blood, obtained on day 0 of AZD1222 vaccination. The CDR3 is CASSLFWREGYEQYF. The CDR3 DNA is TGTGCCAGCAGTTTATTCTGGCGGGAGGGCTACGAGCAGTACTTC.